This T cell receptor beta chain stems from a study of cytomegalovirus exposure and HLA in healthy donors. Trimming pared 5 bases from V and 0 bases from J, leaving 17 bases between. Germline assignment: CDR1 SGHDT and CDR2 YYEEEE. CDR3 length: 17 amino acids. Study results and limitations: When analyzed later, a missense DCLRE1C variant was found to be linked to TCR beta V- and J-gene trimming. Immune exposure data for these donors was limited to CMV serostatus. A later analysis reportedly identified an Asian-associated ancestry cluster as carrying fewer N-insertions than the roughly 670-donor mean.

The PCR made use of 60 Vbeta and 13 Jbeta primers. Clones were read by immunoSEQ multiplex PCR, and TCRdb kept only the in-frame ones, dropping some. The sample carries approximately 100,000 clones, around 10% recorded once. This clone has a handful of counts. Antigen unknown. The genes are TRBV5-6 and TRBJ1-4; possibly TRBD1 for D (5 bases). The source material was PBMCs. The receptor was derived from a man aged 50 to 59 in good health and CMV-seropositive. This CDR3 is CASSYFWGGSTNEKLFF. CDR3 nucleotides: TGTGCCAGCAGTTACTTTTGGGGCGGATCAACTAATGAAAAACTGTTTTTT.